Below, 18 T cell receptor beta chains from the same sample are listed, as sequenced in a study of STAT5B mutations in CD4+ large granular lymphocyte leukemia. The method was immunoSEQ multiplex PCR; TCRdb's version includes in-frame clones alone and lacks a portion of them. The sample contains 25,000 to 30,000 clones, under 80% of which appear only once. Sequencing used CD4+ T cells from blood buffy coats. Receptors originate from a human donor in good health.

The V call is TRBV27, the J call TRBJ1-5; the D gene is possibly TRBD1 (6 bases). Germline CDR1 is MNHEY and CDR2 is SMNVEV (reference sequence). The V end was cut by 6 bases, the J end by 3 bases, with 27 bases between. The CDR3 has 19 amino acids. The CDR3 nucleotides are TGTGCCAGCAGCCCTAAGGATAGACGTAGGGGGTTCGTCAATCAGCCCCAGCATTTT. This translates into CASSPKDRRRGFVNQPQHF.

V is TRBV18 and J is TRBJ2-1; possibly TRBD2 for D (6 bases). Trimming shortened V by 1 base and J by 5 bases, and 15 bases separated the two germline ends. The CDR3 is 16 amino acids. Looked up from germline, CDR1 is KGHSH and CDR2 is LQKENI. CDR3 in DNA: TGTGCCAGCTCACCACAATTGGGACTGGTAAACAATGAGCAGTTCTTC. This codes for CASSPQLGLVNNEQFF.

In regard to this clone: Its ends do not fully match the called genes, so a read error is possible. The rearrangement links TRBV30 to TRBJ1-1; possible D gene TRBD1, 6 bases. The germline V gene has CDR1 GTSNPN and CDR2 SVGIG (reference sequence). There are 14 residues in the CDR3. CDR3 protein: CAWGTGWGNTETFF. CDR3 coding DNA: TGTGCCTGGGGTACAGGGTGGGGGAACACTGAAACTTTCTTT.

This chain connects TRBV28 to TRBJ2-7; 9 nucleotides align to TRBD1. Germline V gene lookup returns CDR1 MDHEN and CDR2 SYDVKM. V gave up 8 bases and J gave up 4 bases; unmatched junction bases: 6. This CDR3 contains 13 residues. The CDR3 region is CASRRTGDYEQYF. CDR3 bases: TGTGCCAGCCGCCGGACAGGGGATTACGAGCAGTACTTC. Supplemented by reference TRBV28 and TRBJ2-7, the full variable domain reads DVKVTQSSRYLVKRTGEKVFLECVQDMDHENMFWYRQDPGLGLRLIYFSYDVKMKEKGDIPEGYSVSREKKERFSLILESASTNQTSMYLCASRRTGDYEQYFGPGTRLTVT.

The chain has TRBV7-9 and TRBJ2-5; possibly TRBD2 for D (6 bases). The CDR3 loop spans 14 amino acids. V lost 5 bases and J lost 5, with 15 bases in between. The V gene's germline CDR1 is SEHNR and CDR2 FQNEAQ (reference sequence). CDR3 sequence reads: CASSPGTATETQYF. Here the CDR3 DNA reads TGTGCCAGCAGCCCCGGGACTGCCACGGAGACCCAGTACTTC.

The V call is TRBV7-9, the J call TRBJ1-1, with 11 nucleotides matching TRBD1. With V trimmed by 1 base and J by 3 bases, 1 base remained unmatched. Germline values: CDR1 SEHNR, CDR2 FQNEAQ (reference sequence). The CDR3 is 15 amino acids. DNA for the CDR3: TGTGCCAGCAGCTTAGAGGGACAGGGGGACACTGAAGCTTTCTTT. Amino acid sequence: CASSLEGQGDTEAFF.

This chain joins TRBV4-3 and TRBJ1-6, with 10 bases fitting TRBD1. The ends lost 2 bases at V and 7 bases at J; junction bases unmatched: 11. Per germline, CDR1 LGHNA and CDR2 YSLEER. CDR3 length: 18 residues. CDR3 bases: TGCGCCAGCAGCCAACCAAAAGGACCGGGACAGGGGAATTCACCCCTCCACTTT. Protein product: CASSQPKGPGQGNSPLHF.

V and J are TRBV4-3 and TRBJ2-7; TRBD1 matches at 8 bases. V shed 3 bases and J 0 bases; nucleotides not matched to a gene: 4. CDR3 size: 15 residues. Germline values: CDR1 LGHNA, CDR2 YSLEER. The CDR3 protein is CASSQGTGLSYEQYF. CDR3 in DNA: TGCGCCAGCAGCCAGGGGACAGGCCTCTCCTACGAGCAGTACTTC.

As DNA, the CDR3 is TGTGCCAGCTGCAGAGCTAATCATTACCTTCAGTTCTTC. It is translated as CASCRANHYLQFF. This chain joins TRBV5-6 and TRBJ2-1, with unresolved D. Per the germline V gene, CDR1 is SGHDT and CDR2 is YYEEEE. V gave up 7 bases and J gave up 13 bases, with 21 bases separating them. CDR3 length equals 13 residues. The full variable domain, rest sourced from reference TRBV5-6 and TRBJ2-1, is DAGVTQSPTHLIKTRGQQVTLRCSPKSGHDTVSWYQQALGQGPQFIFQYYEEEERQRGNFPDRFSGHQFPNYSSELNVNALLLGDSALYLCASCRANHYLQFFGPGTRLTVL.

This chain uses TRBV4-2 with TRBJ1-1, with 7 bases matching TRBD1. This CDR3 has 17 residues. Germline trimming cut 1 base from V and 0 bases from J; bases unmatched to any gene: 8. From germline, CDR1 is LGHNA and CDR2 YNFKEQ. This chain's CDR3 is CASSQVSTGVMNTEAFF. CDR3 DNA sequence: TGTGCCAGCAGCCAAGTCAGTACAGGGGTCATGAACACTGAAGCTTTCTTT.

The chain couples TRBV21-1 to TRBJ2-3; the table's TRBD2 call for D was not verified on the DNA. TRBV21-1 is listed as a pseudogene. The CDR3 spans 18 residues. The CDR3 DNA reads TGTGCCAGCAGCAAAAGGGGGGGAAGGGGGAACGGTGGCGATACGCAGTATTTT. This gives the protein CASSKRGGRGNGGDTQYF.

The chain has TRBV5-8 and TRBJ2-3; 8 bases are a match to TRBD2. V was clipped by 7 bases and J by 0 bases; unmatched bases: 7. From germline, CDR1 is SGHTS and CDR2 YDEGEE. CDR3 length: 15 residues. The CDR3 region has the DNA TGTGCCAGCTCCAGAGCGGGAGACAGCACAGATACGCAGTATTTT. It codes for CASSRAGDSTDTQYF. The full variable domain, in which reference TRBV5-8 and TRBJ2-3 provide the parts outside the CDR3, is EAGVTQSPTHLIKTRGQQATLRCSPISGHTSVYWYQQALGLGLQFLLWYDEGEERNRGNFPPRFSGRQFPNYSSELNVNALELEDSALYLCASSRAGDSTDTQYFGPGTRLTVL.

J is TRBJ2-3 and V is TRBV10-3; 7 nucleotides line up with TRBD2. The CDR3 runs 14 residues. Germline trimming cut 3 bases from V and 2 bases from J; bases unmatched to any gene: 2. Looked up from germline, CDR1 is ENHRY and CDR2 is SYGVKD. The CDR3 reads CAISDGGDTDTQYF. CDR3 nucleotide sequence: TGTGCCATCAGTGATGGGGGGGACACAGATACGCAGTATTTT.

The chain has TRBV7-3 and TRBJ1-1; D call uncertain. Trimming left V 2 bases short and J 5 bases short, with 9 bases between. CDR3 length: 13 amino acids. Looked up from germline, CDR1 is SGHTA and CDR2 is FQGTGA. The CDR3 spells CASSLSMGTEAFF. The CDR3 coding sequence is TGTGCCAGCAGCTTATCAATGGGGACTGAAGCTTTCTTT.

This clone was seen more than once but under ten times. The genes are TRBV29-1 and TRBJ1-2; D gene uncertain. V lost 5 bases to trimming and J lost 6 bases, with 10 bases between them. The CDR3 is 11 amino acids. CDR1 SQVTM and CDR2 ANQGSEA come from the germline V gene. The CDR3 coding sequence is TGCAGCGTTCCACTGAATCATGGCTACACCTTC. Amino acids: CSVPLNHGYTF.

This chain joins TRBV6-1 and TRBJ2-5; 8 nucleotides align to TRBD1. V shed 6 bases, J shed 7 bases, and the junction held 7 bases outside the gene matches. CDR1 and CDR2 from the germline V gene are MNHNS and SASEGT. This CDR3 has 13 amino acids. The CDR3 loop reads CASRNRGAGTQYF. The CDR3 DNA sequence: TGTGCCAGCAGAAACAGGGGGGCTGGGACCCAGTACTTC.

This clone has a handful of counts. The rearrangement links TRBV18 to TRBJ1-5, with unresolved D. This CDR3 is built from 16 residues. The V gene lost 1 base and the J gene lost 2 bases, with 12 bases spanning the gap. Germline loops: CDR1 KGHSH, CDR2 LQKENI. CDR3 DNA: TGTGCCAGCTCACCACTTCCAGCCACGGGCAATCAGCCCCAGCATTTT. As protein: CASSPLPATGNQPQHF.

The DNA of the CDR3 is TGTGCCAGCAGTCTCCGGGACCTGAGCACAGATACGCAGTATTTT. This codes for CASSLRDLSTDTQYF. The V call is TRBV28, the J call TRBJ2-3, with D possibly called TRBD1 or TRBD2 (5 bases each). The length of the CDR3 is 15 residues. The germline CDR1 and CDR2 sequences are MDHEN and SYDVKM. The V end lost 5 bases, the J end lost 0 bases, and 12 bases lay between the germline ends.